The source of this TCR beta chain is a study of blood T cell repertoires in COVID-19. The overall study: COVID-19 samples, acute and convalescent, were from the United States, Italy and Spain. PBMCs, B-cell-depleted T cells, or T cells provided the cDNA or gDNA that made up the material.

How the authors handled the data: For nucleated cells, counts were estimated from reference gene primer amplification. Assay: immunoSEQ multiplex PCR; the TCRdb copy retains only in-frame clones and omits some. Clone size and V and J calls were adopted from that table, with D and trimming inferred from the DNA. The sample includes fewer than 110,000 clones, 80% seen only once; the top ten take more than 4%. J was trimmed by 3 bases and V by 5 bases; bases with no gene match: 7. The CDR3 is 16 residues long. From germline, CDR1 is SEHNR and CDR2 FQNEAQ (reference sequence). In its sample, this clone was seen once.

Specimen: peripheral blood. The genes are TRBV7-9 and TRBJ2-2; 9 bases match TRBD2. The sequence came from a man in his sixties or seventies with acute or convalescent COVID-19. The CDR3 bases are TGTGCCAGCAGCCCGCGGGAGGGGGTCTACACCGGGGAGCTGTTTTTT. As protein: CASSPREGVYTGELFF.